This is a list of T cell receptor beta chains from one sample in a study of T-cell reconstitution after alpha-beta-depleted transplantation in children. One entry per CDR3 protein, called by TCRdb with MiXCR from the PCR reads. The sample includes 700,000 to 850,000 distinct CDR3 sequences, about 15% of them seen just once. Sequenced material: PBMCs, mostly from graft donor cells, taken 360 days after TCRalphabeta/CD19-depleted stem cell transplant. The receptors shown here come from a male patient younger than 18 who had a stem cell transplant for acute lymphoblastic leukemia, so the T cells may come from the graft donor. Each CDR3 is given with its conserved first and last residue. A D gene is named only where the DNA matches it firmly. Part of the rows lack a size; the others show once, few, many or a class for expanded clones.

. TRBJ2-7 TRBV5-5 . CASSTGAQWISYEQYF TGTGCCAGCAGCACGGGGGCGCAGTGGATCTCCTACGAGCAGTACTTC
. TRBJ2-7 TRBV7-9 few CASSSTQSPYYEQYF TGTGCCAGCAGCTCGACTCAAAGTCCCTACTACGAGCAGTACTTC
TRBD1 TRBJ2-2 TRBV27 . CASRDRGLSTGELFF TGTGCCAGCCGTGACAGGGGGCTGAGCACCGGGGAGCTGTTTTTT
TRBD1 TRBJ1-2 TRBV7-9 . CASSSGPSGGYYGYTF TGTGCCAGCAGCTCAGGGCCATCAGGGGGATACTATGGCTACACCTTC
. TRBJ2-2 TRBV12-3/TRBV12-4 many CASSPGVAAIPGELFF TGTGCCAGCAGCCCCGGGGTAGCGGCGATTCCCGGGGAGCTGTTTTTT
TRBD2 TRBJ2-1 TRBV20-1 few CSAPQVREVSVNEQFF TGCAGTGCTCCGCAGGTGCGGGAGGTTAGTGTCAATGAGCAGTTCTTC
TRBD1 TRBJ1-1 TRBV5-1 once CASSPRGQGNAEAFF TGCGCCAGCAGCCCTCGAGGACAGGGCAACGCTGAAGCTTTCTTT
TRBD1 TRBJ2-7 TRBV10-3 . CAIPDRAEQYF TGTGCCATCCCGGACAGGGCCGAGCAGTACTTC
TRBD2 TRBJ2-1 TRBV7-3 once CASSSVAGGPYNEQFF TGTGCCAGCAGCTCCGTAGCGGGAGGGCCGTACAATGAGCAGTTCTTC
TRBD2 TRBJ2-1 TRBV5-6 many CASSFRTSGKGNEQFF TGTGCCAGCAGCTTCCGCACTAGCGGGAAGGGCAATGAGCAGTTCTTC
TRBD2 TRBJ2-1 TRBV7-9 many CASSPRGGRMYNEQFF TGTGCCAGCAGCCCACGGGGCGGGAGGATGTACAATGAGCAGTTCTTC
TRBD1 TRBJ2-7 TRBV20-1 few CSARVAGGEQYF TGCAGTGCTAGAGTAGCAGGGGGCGAGCAGTACTTC
TRBD2 TRBJ2-1 TRBV13 once CASSLRLAGAEEQFF TGTGCCAGCAGCTTGAGACTAGCGGGAGCAGAGGAGCAGTTCTTC
TRBD2 TRBJ2-1 TRBV7-2 . CAEGAGIYNEQFF TGTGCCGAAGGAGCGGGAATCTACAATGAGCAGTTCTTC
. TRBJ2-7 TRBV24-1 few CATSDPPPRGTGEQYF TGTGCCACCAGTGATCCTCCCCCGCGGGGTACAGGCGAGCAGTACTTC
TRBD2 TRBJ2-1 TRBV7-2 . CASSSTSVTYNEQFF TGTGCCAGCAGCTCTACTAGCGTAACCTACAATGAGCAGTTCTTC
TRBD2 TRBJ2-5 TRBV7-6 . CASSLLSGRTGTQYF TGTGCCAGCAGCTTACTTAGCGGGAGGACGGGGACCCAGTACTTC
. TRBJ2-3 TRBV12-3/TRBV12-4 many CATSTRGNRDTQYF TGTGCCACGTCCACGCGTGGGAACAGAGATACGCAGTATTTT
. TRBJ2-1 TRBV12-3/TRBV12-4 few CASSRRGRNEQFF TGTGCCAGCAGTCGCCGGGGGCGCAATGAGCAGTTCTTC
. TRBJ1-2 TRBV12-3/TRBV12-4 many CASSPQGPYGYTF TGTGCCAGCAGTCCACAGGGCCCCTATGGCTACACCTTC
. TRBJ1-3 TRBV6-5 many CASSFTGPGNTIYF TGTGCCAGCAGTTTTACAGGACCCGGAAACACCATATATTTT
TRBD1 TRBJ1-2 TRBV5-1 . CASSLKSGTAIPNYGYTF TGCGCCAGCAGCTTGAAATCCGGGACAGCCATTCCTAACTATGGCTACACCTTC
TRBD2 TRBJ2-1 TRBV12-3/TRBV12-4 many CASSFQTSGRAPEQFF TGTGCCAGCAGTTTCCAGACTAGCGGGAGGGCCCCTGAGCAGTTCTTC
TRBD2 TRBJ2-1 TRBV9 few CASSPTDQGLAGYNEQFF TGTGCCAGCAGCCCCACCGATCAGGGACTAGCGGGTTACAATGAGCAGTTCTTC
. TRBJ2-1 TRBV29-1 few CSVEQGVLSYNEQFF TGCAGCGTTGAACAGGGAGTCCTCTCCTACAATGAGCAGTTCTTC
. TRBJ2-1 TRBV5-6 . CASTPDSQYEQFF TGTGCCAGCACCCCAGACAGCCAGTATGAGCAGTTCTTC
. TRBJ2-3 TRBV12-3/TRBV12-4 . CASTNRVLTDTQYF TGTGCCAGCACTAACAGGGTCCTAACAGATACGCAGTATTTT